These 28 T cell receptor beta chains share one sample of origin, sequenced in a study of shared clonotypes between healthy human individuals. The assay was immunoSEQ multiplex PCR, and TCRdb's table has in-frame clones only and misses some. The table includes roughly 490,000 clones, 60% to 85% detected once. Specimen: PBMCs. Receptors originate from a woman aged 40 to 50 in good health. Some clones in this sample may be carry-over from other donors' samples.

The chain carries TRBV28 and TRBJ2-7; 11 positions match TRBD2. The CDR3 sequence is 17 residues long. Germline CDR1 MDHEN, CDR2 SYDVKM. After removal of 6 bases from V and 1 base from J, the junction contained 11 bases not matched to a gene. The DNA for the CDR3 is TGTGCCAGCAGACCGGGACTAGCGGAACCTGGGTCCTACGAGCAGTACTTC. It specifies CASRPGLAEPGSYEQYF. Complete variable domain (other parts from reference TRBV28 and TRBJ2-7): DVKVTQSSRYLVKRTGEKVFLECVQDMDHENMFWYRQDPGLGLRLIYFSYDVKMKEKGDIPEGYSVSREKKERFSLILESASTNQTSMYLCASRPGLAEPGSYEQYFGPGTRLTVT.

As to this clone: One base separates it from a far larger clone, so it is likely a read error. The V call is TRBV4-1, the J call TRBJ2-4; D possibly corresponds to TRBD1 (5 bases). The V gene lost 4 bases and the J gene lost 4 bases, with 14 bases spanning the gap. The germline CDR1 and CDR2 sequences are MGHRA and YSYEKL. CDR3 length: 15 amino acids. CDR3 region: CASSPGRQRKNIQYF. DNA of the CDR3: TGCGCCAGCAGCCCCGGGCGACAGAGGAAAAACATTCAGTACTTC.

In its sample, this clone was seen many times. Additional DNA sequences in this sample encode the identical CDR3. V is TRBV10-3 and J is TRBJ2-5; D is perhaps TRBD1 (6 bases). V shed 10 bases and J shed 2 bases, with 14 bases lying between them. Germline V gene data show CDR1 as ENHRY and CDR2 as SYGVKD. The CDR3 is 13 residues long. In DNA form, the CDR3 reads TGTGCCACCCGGGACACGAGGCAAGAGACCCAGTACTTC. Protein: CATRDTRQETQYF.

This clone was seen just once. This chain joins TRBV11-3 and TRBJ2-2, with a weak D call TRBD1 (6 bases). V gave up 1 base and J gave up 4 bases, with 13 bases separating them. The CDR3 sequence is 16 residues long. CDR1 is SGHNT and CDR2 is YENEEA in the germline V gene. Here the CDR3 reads CASSLVGGSGTGELFF. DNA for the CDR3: TGTGCCAGCAGCTTAGTAGGGGGATCCGGCACCGGGGAGCTGTTTTTT.

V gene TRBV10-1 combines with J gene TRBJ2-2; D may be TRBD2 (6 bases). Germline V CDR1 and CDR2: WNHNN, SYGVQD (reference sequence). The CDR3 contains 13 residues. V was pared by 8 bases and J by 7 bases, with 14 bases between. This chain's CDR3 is CASSGGGSGELFF. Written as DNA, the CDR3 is TGCGCCAGCTCAGGTGGGGGGAGCGGGGAGCTGTTTTTT.

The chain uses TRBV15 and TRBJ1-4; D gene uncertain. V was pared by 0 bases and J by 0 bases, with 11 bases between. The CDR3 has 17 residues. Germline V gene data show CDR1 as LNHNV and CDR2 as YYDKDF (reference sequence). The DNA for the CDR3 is TGTGCCACCAGCAGAGATCCTGCCAGAGCAACTAATGAAAAACTGTTTTTT. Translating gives CATSRDPARATNEKLFF.

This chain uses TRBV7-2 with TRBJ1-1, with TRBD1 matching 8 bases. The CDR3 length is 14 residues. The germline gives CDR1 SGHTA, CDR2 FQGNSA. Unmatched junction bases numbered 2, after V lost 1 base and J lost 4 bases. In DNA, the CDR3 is TGTGCCAGCAGCTTAGAGGGACAGGTCACTGAAGCTTTCTTT. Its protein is CASSLEGQVTEAFF.

The CDR3 sequence is CASSPDGGREQYF. DNA for the CDR3: TGTGCCAGCAGCCCCGACGGGGGGCGGGAGCAGTACTTC. The V and J genes are TRBV7-8 and TRBJ2-7; D is possibly TRBD2 (7 bases). The CDR3 contains 13 residues. CDR1 is SGHVS, CDR2 FQNEAQ, per germline. The germline V and J ends were trimmed by 5 bases and 7 bases, with 15 bases remaining between them.

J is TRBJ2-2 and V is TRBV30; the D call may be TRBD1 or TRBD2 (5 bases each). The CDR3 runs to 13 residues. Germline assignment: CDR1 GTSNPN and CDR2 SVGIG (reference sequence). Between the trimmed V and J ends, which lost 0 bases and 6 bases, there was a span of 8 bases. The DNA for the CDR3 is TGTGCCTGGAGTGTGGGGGTGGCCGGGGAGCTGTTTTTT. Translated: CAWSVGVAGELFF.

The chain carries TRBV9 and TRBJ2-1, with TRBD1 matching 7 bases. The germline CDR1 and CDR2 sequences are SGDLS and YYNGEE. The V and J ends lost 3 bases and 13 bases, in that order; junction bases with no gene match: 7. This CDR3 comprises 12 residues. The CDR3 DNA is TGTGCCAGCAGCGCGGATTGGACAGGACAGTTCTTC. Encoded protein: CASSADWTGQFF.

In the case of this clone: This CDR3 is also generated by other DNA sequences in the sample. The CDR3 DNA follows: TGTGCCAGCAGCTCCGGACAGATAAGCTCCTACAATGAGCAGTTCTTC. Its protein product is CASSSGQISSYNEQFF. This rearrangement joins TRBV11-3 to TRBJ2-1; D may be TRBD1 (6 bases). CDR1 and CDR2 from the germline V gene are SGHNT and YENEEA. The CDR3 has 16 residues. V was cut by 4 bases and J by 0 bases, with 13 bases left in between.

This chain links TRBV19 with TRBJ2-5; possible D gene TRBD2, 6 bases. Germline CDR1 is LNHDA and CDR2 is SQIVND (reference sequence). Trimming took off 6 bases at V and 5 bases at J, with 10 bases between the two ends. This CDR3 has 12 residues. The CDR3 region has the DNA TGTGCCAGTAGCGAGGGACTGGAGACCCAGTACTTC. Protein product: CASSEGLETQYF.

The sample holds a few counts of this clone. The DNA for the CDR3 is TGCAGCGCCCCCCCGGCTGAAGCTTTCTTT. This codes for CSAPPAEAFF. This chain uses TRBV29-1 with TRBJ1-1; D is ambiguous. V lost 7 bases and J 6 bases, leaving 9 bases between the germline ends. CDR1 is SQVTM and CDR2 is ANQGSEA in the germline V gene. This CDR3 spans 10 amino acids.

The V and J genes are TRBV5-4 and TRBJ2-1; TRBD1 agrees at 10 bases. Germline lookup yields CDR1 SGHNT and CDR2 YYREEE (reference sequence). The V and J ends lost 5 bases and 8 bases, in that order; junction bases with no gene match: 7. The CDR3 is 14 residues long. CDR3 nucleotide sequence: TGTGCCAGCAGGTCCGGGACAGGGGTGGATGAGCAGTTCTTC. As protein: CASRSGTGVDEQFF. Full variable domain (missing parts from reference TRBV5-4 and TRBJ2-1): ETGVTQSPTHLIKTRGQQVTLRCSSQSGHNTVSWYQQALGQGPQFIFQYYREEENGRGNFPPRFSGLQFPNYSSELNVNALELDDSALYLCASRSGTGVDEQFFGPGTRLTVL.

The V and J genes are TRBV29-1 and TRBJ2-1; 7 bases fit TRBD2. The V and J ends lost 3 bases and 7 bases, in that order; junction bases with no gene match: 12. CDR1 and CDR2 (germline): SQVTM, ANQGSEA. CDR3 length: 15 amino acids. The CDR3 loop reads CSVDMSSGGWNEQFF. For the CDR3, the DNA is TGCAGCGTTGATATGTCATCGGGAGGATGGAATGAGCAGTTCTTC.

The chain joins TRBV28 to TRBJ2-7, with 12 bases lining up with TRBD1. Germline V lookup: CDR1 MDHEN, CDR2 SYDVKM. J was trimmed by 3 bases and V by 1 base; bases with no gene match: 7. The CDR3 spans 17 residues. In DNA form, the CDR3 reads TGTGCCAGCAGTTTATTAACCGGGACAGGGGGCCTCTACGAGCAGTACTTC. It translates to CASSLLTGTGGLYEQYF. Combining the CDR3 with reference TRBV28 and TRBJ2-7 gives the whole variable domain DVKVTQSSRYLVKRTGEKVFLECVQDMDHENMFWYRQDPGLGLRLIYFSYDVKMKEKGDIPEGYSVSREKKERFSLILESASTNQTSMYLCASSLLTGTGGLYEQYFGPGTRLTVT.

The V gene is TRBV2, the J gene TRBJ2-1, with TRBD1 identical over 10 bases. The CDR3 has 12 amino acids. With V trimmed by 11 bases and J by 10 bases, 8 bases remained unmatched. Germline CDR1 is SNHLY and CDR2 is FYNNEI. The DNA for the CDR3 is TGTGCCGGACAGGGGGTTCCACCCGAGCAGTTCTTC. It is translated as CAGQGVPPEQFF. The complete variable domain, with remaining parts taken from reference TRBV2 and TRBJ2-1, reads EPEVTQTPSHQVTQMGQEVILRCVPISNHLYFYWYRQILGQKVEFLVSFYNNEISEKSEIFDDQFSVERPDGSNFTLKIRSTKLEDSAMYFCAGQGVPPEQFFGPGTRLTVL.

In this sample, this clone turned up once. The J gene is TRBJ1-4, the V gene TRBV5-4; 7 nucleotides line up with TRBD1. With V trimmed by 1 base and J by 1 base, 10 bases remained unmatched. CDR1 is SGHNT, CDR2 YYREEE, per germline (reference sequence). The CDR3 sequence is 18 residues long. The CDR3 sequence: CASSLSPGGSVTNEKLFF. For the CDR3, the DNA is TGTGCCAGCAGCTTGTCCCCAGGGGGATCCGTAACTAATGAAAAACTGTTTTTT.

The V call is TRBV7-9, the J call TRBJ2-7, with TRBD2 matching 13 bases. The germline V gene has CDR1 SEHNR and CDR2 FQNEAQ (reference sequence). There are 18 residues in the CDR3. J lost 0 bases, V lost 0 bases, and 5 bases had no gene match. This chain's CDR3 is CASSLARTSGRSSYEQYF. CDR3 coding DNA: TGTGCCAGCAGCTTAGCCCGGACTAGCGGGAGAAGCTCCTACGAGCAGTACTTC.

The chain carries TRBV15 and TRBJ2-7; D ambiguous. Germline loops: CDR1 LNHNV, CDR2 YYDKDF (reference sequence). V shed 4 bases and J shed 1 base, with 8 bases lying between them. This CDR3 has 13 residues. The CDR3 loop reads CATSTKRSYEQYF. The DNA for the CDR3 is TGTGCCACCAGCACAAAAAGATCCTACGAGCAGTACTTC.

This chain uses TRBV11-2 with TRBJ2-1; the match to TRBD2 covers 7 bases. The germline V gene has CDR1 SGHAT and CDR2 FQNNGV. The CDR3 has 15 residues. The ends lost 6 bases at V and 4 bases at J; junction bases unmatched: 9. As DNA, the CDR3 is TGTGCCAGCAGAAAACTAGCGATCGGGTACAATGAGCAGTTCTTC. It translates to CASRKLAIGYNEQFF.

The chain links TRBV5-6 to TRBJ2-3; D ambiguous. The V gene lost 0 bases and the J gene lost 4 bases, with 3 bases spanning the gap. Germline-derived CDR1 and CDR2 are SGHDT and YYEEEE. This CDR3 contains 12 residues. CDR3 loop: CASSLGSDTQYF. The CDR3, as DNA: TGTGCCAGCAGCTTGGGGTCAGATACGCAGTATTTT.

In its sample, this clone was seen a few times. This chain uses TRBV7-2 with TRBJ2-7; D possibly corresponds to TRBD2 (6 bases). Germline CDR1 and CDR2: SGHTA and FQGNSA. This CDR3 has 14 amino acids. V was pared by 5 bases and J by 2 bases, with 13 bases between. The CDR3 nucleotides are TGTGCCAGCAGCGAGGGACTGATCCCCTACGAGCAGTACTTC. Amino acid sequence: CASSEGLIPYEQYF.

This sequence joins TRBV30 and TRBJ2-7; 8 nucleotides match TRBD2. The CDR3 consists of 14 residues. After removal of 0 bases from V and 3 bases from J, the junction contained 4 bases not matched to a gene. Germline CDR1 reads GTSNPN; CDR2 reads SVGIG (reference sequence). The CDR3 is CAWSVTSGVYEQYF. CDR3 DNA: TGTGCCTGGAGTGTAACTAGCGGAGTCTACGAGCAGTACTTC. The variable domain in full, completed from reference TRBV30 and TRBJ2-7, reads SQTIHQWPATLVQPVGSPLSLECTVEGTSNPNLYWYRQAAGRGLQLLFYSVGIGQISSEVPQNLSASRPQDRQFILSSKKLLLSDSGFYLCAWSVTSGVYEQYFGPGTRLTVT.

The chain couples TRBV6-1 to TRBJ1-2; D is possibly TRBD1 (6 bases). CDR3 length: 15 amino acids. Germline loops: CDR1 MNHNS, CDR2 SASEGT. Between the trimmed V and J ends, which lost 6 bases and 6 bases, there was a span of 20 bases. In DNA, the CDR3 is TGTGCCAGCAGCCTCGGGGGCGGGGTACGGAATGGCTACACCTTC. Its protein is CASSLGGGVRNGYTF.

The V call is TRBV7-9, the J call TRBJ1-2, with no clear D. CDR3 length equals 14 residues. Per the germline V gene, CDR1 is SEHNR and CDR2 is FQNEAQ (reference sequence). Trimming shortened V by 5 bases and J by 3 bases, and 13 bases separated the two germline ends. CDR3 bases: TGTGCCAGCAGCCCTTCCGGACGAGACTATGGCTACACCTTC. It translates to CASSPSGRDYGYTF.

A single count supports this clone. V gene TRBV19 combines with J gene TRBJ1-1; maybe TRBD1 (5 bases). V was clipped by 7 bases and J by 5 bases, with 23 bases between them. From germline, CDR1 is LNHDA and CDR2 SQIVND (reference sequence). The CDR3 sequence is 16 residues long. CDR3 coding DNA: TGTGCCAGTATAAGTTTTGGCAGAAGCGAGGGGACTGAAGCTTTCTTT. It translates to CASISFGRSEGTEAFF.

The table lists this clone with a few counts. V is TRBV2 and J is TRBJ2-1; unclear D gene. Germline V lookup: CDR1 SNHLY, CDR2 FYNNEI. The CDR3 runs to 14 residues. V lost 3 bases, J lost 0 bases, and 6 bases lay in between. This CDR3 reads CASSESSSYNEQFF. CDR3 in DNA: TGTGCCAGCAGTGAGTCTAGCTCCTACAATGAGCAGTTCTTC.